The 20 T cell receptor beta chains reported below all come from one sample, sequenced in a study of T cell responses to AZD1222 COVID-19 vaccine. Repertoires were generated with immunoSEQ multiplex PCR, while TCRdb's copy carries only in-frame clones and drops some. The sample lists some 170,000 clones; approximately 95% were seen once. Sequenced material: peripheral blood, taken 28 days after the second dose of the MenACWY control vaccine. The receptor set was obtained from an adult who received the MenACWY meningococcal vaccine as a control.

The J gene is TRBJ2-2, the V gene TRBV5-4; D could derive from TRBD1 or TRBD2 (6 bases each). Between the trimmed V and J ends, which lost 2 bases and 8 bases, there was a span of 13 bases. Germline CDR1 is SGHNT and CDR2 is YYREEE (reference sequence). This CDR3 is built from 14 residues. The CDR3 sequence: CASSLAGGGGELFF. CDR3 DNA: TGTGCCAGCAGCTTAGCCGGGGGCGGAGGGGAGCTGTTTTTT.

The CDR3 region is CAWSTGGGYNEQFF. The CDR3 region has the DNA TGTGCCTGGAGTACTGGCGGGGGGTACAATGAGCAGTTCTTC. V gene TRBV30 combines with J gene TRBJ2-1, with 8 bases identical to TRBD2. Unmatched junction bases numbered 4, after V lost 2 bases and J lost 4 bases. Germline-derived CDR1 and CDR2 are GTSNPN and SVGIG (reference sequence). The CDR3 sequence is 14 residues long. The whole variable domain, remainder taken from reference TRBV30 and TRBJ2-1, is SQTIHQWPATLVQPVGSPLSLECTVEGTSNPNLYWYRQAAGRGLQLLFYSVGIGQISSEVPQNLSASRPQDRQFILSSKKLLLSDSGFYLCAWSTGGGYNEQFFGPGTRLTVL.

Turning to this clone: This CDR3 is also generated by other DNA sequences in the sample. The chain links TRBV2 to TRBJ1-2; D remains ambiguous. Trimming removed 3 bases from V and 3 bases from J, with 8 bases in between. Germline CDR1 is SNHLY and CDR2 is FYNNEI. The CDR3 length is 13 residues. The CDR3 sequence: CASSDSGDYGYTF. For the CDR3, the DNA is TGTGCCAGCAGTGACAGTGGGGACTATGGCTACACCTTC.

This rearrangement joins TRBV3-1 (or the pseudogene TRBV3-2) to TRBJ1-5, with D tentatively TRBD1 (6 bases). The germline V gene has CDR1 LGHDT and CDR2 YNNKEL (reference sequence). V was shortened by 4 bases and J by 7 bases, with 14 bases between the two germline ends. The CDR3 loop spans 14 amino acids. The CDR3 is CASSLGGAWQPQHF. CDR3 DNA: TGTGCCAGCAGCCTCGGGGGGGCATGGCAGCCCCAGCATTTT.

This chain connects TRBV6-2 or TRBV6-3 to TRBJ1-5, with 7 nucleotides matching TRBD1. The CDR3 totals 13 residues. Germline V CDR1 and CDR2: MNHEY, SVGEGT. V shed 1 base and J 7 bases; nucleotides not matched to a gene: 1. CDR3 amino acids: CASSYYRGQPQHF. The CDR3 DNA sequence: TGTGCCAGCAGTTACTACAGGGGCCAGCCCCAGCATTTT.

Here the CDR3 DNA reads TGTGCCAGCAGCTTGGGGGAAGAGGGAGCTTTCTTT. It is translated as CASSLGEEGAFF. The rearrangement links TRBV5-4 to TRBJ1-1; the D is unclear. This CDR3 region has 12 residues. The V and J ends lost 0 bases and 10 bases respectively, with 10 bases between them. Per germline, CDR1 SGHNT and CDR2 YYREEE (reference sequence).

The chain carries TRBV2 and TRBJ2-5; no definite D call. The CDR3 sequence is 13 residues long. V lost 7 bases and J 1 base, leaving 10 bases between the germline ends. Germline V CDR1 and CDR2: SNHLY, FYNNEI. CDR3 coding DNA: TGTGCCAGCACCCAGACTGCCCAAGAGACCCAGTACTTC. Translation: CASTQTAQETQYF.

This clone occurred a few times. The rearrangement links TRBV5-1 to TRBJ1-2, with TRBD1 matching over 9 bases. The length of the CDR3 is 14 residues. J gave up 2 bases and V 4 bases, and 3 bases lay outside the gene matches. CDR1 and CDR2 from the germline V gene are SGHRS and YFSETQ. DNA of the CDR3: TGCGCCAGCAGCGAAGGACAGGGGAACTATGGCTACACCTTC. Protein product: CASSEGQGNYGYTF.

V gene TRBV6-5 combines with J gene TRBJ1-1; D ambiguous. The CDR3 covers 14 residues. Trimming shortened V by 6 bases and J by 6 bases, and 17 bases separated the two germline ends. CDR1 MNHEY and CDR2 SVGAGI come from the germline V gene. CDR3: CASRDDTAGPEAFF. The CDR3 coding sequence is TGTGCCAGCAGGGATGACACAGCCGGACCTGAAGCTTTCTTT.

In the case of this clone: A junction end diverges from the germline sequence, so it may reflect a read error. The chain employs TRBV20-1 and TRBJ1-4, with 8 bases lining up with TRBD1. Germline-derived CDR1 and CDR2 are DFQATT and SNEGSKA (reference sequence). This CDR3 has 11 amino acids. The CDR3 loop is CSARVRGTGIF. CDR3 bases: TGCAGTGCTAGAGTTCGCGGGACAGGAATTTTT.

The chain has TRBV4-1 and TRBJ2-3; TRBD1 is a possible D gene (6 bases). With 4 bases removed from V and 3 bases from J, the gap between germline ends came to 17 bases. The length of the CDR3 is 16 residues. Germline V lookup: CDR1 MGHRA, CDR2 YSYEKL. The DNA of the CDR3 is TGCGCCAGCAGCCCAGGGGCAGGGCGGGTAACAGATACGCAGTATTTT. Protein product: CASSPGAGRVTDTQYF.

The chain uses TRBV6-5 and TRBJ1-1, with TRBD1 matching over 8 bases. Germline trimming cut 6 bases from V and 1 base from J; bases unmatched to any gene: 4. This CDR3 comprises 14 residues. CDR1 MNHEY and CDR2 SVGAGI come from the germline V gene. The CDR3 reads CASRGGTGNTEAFF. The CDR3 bases are TGTGCCAGCAGGGGCGGGACAGGGAACACTGAAGCTTTCTTT.

The rearrangement uses TRBV19 and TRBJ2-2, with 8 bases matching TRBD1. After removal of 5 bases from V and 0 bases from J, the junction contained 5 bases not matched to a gene. The CDR3 is 16 amino acids. Germline V CDR1 and CDR2: LNHDA, SQIVND (reference sequence). CDR3 nucleotides: TGTGCCAGTAGTGACCCAGGGGGCCCGAACACCGGGGAGCTGTTTTTT. Translating it yields CASSDPGGPNTGELFF.

The V call is TRBV5-1, the J call TRBJ1-3; 7 bases align to TRBD1. CDR3 length: 17 amino acids. V lost 4 bases to trimming and J lost 0 bases; unmatched junction nucleotides: 10. Germline CDR1 and CDR2: SGHRS and YFSETQ. The CDR3 loop is CASSQRTGSSSGNTIYF. The CDR3 DNA is TGCGCCAGCAGCCAAAGGACAGGTTCAAGCTCTGGAAACACCATATATTTT. Full variable domain (missing parts from reference TRBV5-1 and TRBJ1-3): KAGVTQTPRYLIKTRGQQVTLSCSPISGHRSVSWYQQTPGQGLQFLFEYFSETQRNKGNFPGRFSGRQFSNSRSEMNVSTLELGDSALYLCASSQRTGSSSGNTIYFGEGSWLTVV.

The genes are TRBV12-5 and TRBJ1-1; possibly TRBD1 for D (6 bases). CDR1 is LGHNT, CDR2 FRNRAP, per germline. Trimming removed 2 bases from V and 7 bases from J, with 8 bases in between. The CDR3 consists of 12 residues. CDR3 loop: CASGLSRGEAFF. For the CDR3, the DNA is TGTGCTAGTGGTTTGAGCAGGGGTGAAGCTTTCTTT.

This rearrangement joins TRBV7-8 to TRBJ1-6; D is possibly TRBD1 (6 bases). The V gene's germline CDR1 is SGHVS and CDR2 FQNEAQ. The V end was cut by 3 bases, the J end by 3 bases, with 15 bases between. CDR3 size: 17 residues. For the CDR3, the DNA is TGTGCCAGCAGCTTTTCATCCCGGGACAACTATAATTCACCCCTCCACTTT. Translating gives CASSFSSRDNYNSPLHF.

The chain links TRBV3-1 (or the pseudogene TRBV3-2) to TRBJ1-5; maybe TRBD1 (6 bases). Trimming cost V 1 base and J 5 bases, with 12 bases left between them. The CDR3 is 15 amino acids. Germline CDR1 is LGHDT and CDR2 is YNNKEL (reference sequence). The CDR3 bases are TGTGCCAGCAGCCAAGCCCAGGGGTCCTATCAGCCCCAGCATTTT. It is translated as CASSQAQGSYQPQHF.

The rearrangement links TRBV5-1 to TRBJ2-3; 8 bases fit TRBD2. After removal of 4 bases from V and 7 bases from J, the junction contained 8 bases not matched to a gene. CDR3 size: 14 residues. From germline, CDR1 is SGHRS and CDR2 YFSETQ. The CDR3 DNA is TGCGCCAGCAGCACCTCCGGGGGGGCGAATACGCAGTATTTT. It encodes CASSTSGGANTQYF.

The CDR3 DNA is TGTGCCAGCAGTGATAACAGAGCCTTGGGCTATGGCTACACCTTC. As protein: CASSDNRALGYGYTF. The gene calls are TRBV28 and TRBJ1-2; no definite D call. Germline V lookup: CDR1 MDHEN, CDR2 SYDVKM. The CDR3 runs to 15 residues. V lost 5 bases and J lost 4, with 17 bases in between.

Turning to this clone: The junction departs from germline at one end; a sequencing error may be responsible. The chain is built from TRBV7-2 and TRBJ1-1; 7 bases align to TRBD1. Germline V gene sequence: CDR1 SGHTA, CDR2 FQGNSA. The CDR3 has 13 residues. CDR3 sequence (DNA): TGTGCCAGCAGCCCCCGACAGGGAGGAGCACCGGACTTT. The encoded protein is CASSPRQGGAPDF.